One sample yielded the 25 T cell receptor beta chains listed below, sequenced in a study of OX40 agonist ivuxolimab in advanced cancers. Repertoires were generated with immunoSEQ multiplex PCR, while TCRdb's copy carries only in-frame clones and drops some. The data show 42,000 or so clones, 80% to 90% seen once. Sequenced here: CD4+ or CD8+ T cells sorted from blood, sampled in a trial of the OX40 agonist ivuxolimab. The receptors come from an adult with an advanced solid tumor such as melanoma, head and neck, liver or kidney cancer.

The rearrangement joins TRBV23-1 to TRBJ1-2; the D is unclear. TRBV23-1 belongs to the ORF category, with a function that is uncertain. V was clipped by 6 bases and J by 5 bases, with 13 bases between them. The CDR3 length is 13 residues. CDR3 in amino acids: CASSRINRYGYTF. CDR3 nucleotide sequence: TGCGCCAGCAGCCGAATAAATCGTTATGGCTACACCTTC.

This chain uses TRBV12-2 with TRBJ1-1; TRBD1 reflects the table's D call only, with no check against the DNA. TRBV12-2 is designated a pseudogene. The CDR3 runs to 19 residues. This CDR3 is CASRLEGDRNKNKNTEAFF. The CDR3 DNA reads TGTGCAAGTCGCTTAGAGGGGGACAGAAACAAAAATAAGAACACTGAAGCTTTCTTT.

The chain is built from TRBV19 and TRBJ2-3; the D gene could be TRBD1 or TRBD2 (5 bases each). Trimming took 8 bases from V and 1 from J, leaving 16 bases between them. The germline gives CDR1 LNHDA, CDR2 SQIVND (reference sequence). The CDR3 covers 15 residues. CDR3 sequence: CASAGARSGTDTQYF. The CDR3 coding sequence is TGTGCCAGTGCCGGGGCTAGGAGTGGCACAGATACGCAGTATTTT.

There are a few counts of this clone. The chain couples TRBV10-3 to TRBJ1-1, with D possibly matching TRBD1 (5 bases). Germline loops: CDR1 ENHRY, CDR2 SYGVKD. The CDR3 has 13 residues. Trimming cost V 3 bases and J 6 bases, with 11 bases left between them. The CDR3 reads CAISDLGDSEAFF. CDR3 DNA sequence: TGTGCCATCAGTGATCTGGGGGACTCTGAAGCTTTCTTT.

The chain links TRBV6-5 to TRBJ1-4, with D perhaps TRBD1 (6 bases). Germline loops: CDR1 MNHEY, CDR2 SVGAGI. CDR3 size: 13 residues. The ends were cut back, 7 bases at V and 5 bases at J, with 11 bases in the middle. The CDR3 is CASKGQQNEKLFF. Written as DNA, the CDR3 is TGTGCCAGCAAAGGACAGCAAAATGAAAAACTGTTTTTT.

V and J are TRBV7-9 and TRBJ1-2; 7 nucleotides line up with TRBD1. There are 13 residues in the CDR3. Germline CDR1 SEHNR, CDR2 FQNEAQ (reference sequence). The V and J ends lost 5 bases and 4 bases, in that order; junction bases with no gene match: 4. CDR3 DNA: TGTGCCAGCAGCCGACAGGGAACCTATGGCTACACCTTC. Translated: CASSRQGTYGYTF. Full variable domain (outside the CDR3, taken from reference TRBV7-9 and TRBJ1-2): DTGVSQNPRHKITKRGQNVTFRCDPISEHNRLYWYRQTLGQGPEFLTYFQNEAQLEKSRLLSDRFSAERPKGSFSTLEIQRTEQGDSAMYLCASSRQGTYGYTFGSGTRLTVV.

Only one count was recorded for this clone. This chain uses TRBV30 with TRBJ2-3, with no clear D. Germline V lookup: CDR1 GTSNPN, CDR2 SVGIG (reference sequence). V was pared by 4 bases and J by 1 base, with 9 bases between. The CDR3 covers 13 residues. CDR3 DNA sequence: TGTGCCTGGATTCGTTCTGGCACAGATACGCAGTATTTT. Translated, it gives CAWIRSGTDTQYF.

CDR3 sequence: CASSPTTGTGVRLGTGELFF. The CDR3 DNA follows: TGCGCCAGCAGCCCGACTACCGGGACAGGGGTGCGGTTGGGCACCGGGGAGCTGTTTTTT. The chain combines TRBV4-3 with TRBJ2-2; TRBD1 matches 10 bases. CDR1 LGHNA and CDR2 YSLEER come from the germline V gene. The CDR3 length is 20 residues. V shed 4 bases and J 4 bases; nucleotides not matched to a gene: 18.

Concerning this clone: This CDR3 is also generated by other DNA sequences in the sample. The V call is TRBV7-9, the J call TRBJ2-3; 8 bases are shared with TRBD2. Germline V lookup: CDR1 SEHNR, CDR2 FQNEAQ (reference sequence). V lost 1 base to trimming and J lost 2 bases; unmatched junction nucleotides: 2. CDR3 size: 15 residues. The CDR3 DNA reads TGTGCCAGCAGCTTAGACGGGGGGGTCACAGATACGCAGTATTTT. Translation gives CASSLDGGVTDTQYF.

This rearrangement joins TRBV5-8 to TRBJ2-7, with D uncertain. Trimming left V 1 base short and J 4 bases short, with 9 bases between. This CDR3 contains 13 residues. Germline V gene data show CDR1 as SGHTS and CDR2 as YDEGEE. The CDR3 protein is CASSLKGGYEQYF. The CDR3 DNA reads TGTGCCAGCAGCTTGAAGGGCGGATACGAGCAGTACTTC.

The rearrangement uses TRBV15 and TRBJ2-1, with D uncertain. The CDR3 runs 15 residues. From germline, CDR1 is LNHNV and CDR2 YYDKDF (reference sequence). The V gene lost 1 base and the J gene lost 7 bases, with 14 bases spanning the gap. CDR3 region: CATSRARSGTNEQFF. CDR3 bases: TGTGCCACCAGCAGAGCCCGGTCGGGCACAAATGAGCAGTTCTTC.

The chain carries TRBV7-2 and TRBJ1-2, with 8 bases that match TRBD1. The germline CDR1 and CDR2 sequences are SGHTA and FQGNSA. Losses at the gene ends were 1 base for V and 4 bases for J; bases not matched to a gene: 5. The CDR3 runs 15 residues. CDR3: CASSLEGTGTYGYTF. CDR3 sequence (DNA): TGTGCCAGCAGCTTAGAGGGGACAGGAACCTATGGCTACACCTTC.

CDR3 coding DNA: TGTGCCAGCAGTTACGGGCGGAATGAAAAACTGTTTTTT. Its protein is CASSYGRNEKLFF. V usage is TRBV6-6 and J usage is TRBJ1-4; no definite D call. Germline CDR1 reads MNHNY; CDR2 reads SVGAGI (reference sequence). V lost 2 bases and J lost 5, with 6 bases in between. The CDR3 is 13 amino acids.

In DNA, the CDR3 is TGTGCCTGGAGTCTCTTGCCGGGACAGGGGAGTGGCTACACCTTC. It encodes CAWSLLPGQGSGYTF. This sequence joins TRBV30 and TRBJ1-2, with 10 bases lining up with TRBD1. CDR1 is GTSNPN and CDR2 is SVGIG in the germline V gene (reference sequence). The trim removed 2 bases at V and 7 bases at J, leaving 10 bases unmatched. This CDR3 comprises 15 residues.

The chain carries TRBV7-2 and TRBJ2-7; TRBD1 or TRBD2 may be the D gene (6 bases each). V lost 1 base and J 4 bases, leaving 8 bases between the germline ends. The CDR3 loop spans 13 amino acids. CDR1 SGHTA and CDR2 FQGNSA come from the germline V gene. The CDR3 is CASSLGGGYEQYF. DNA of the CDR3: TGTGCCAGCAGCTTAGGAGGGGGGTACGAGCAGTACTTC.

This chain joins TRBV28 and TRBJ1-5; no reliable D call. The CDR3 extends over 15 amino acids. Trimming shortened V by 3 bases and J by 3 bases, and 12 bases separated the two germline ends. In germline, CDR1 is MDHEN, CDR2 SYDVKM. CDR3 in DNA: TGTGCCAGCAGTTTCGGGCAGACGACCAATCAGCCCCAGCATTTT. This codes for CASSFGQTTNQPQHF.

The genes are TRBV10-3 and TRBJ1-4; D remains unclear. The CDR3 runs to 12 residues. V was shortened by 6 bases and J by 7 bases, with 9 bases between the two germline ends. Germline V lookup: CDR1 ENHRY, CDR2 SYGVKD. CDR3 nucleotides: TGTGCCATCAGCCAGGACGGTGAAAAACTGTTTTTT. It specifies CAISQDGEKLFF.

CDR3 DNA sequence: TGTGCCATCAGTGAGTCTAAAGATCAGCCCCAGCATTTT. This encodes CAISESKDQPQHF. The V gene is TRBV10-3, the J gene TRBJ1-5; D gene ambiguous. The V gene's germline CDR1 is ENHRY and CDR2 SYGVKD. The CDR3 spans 13 residues. The V end was cut by 0 bases, the J end by 5 bases, with 5 bases between.

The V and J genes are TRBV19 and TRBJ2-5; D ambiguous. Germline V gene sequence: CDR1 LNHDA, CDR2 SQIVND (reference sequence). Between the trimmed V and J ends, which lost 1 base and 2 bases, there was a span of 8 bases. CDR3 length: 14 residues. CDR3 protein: CASSIGLLQETQYF. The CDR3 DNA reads TGTGCCAGTAGTATAGGTCTCCTACAAGAGACCCAGTACTTC.

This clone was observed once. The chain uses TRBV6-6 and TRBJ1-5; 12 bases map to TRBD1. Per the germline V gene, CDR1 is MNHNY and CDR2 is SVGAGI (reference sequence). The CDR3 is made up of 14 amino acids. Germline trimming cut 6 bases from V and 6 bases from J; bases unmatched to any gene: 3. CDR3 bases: TGTGCCAGCAGCCGGGACAGGGGGCTTCAGCCCCAGCATTTT. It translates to CASSRDRGLQPQHF.

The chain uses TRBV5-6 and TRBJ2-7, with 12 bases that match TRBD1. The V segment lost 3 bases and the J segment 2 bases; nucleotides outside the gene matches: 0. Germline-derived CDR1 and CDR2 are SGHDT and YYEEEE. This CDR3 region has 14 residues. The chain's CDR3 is CASSWDRGPYEQYF. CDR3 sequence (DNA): TGTGCCAGCAGCTGGGACAGGGGGCCCTACGAGCAGTACTTC.

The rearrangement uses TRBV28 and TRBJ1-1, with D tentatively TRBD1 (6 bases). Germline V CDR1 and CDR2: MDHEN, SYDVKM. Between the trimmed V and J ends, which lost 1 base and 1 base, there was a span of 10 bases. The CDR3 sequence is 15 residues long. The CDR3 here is CASSLSRQENTEAFF. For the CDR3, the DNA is TGTGCCAGCAGTTTATCGAGACAGGAGAACACTGAAGCTTTCTTT. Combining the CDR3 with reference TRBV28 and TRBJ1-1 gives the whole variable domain DVKVTQSSRYLVKRTGEKVFLECVQDMDHENMFWYRQDPGLGLRLIYFSYDVKMKEKGDIPEGYSVSREKKERFSLILESASTNQTSMYLCASSLSRQENTEAFFGQGTRLTVV.

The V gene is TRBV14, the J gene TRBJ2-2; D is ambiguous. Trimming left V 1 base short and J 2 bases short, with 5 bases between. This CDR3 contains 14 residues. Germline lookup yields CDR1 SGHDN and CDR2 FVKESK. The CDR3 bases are TGTGCCAGCAGCCAAGTTCTTAACACCGGGGAGCTGTTTTTT. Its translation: CASSQVLNTGELFF.

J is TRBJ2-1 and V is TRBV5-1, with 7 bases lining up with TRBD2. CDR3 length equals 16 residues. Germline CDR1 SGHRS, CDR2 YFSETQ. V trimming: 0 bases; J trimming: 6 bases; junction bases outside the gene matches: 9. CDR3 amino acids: CASSLEVRTSGNEQFF. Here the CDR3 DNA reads TGCGCCAGCAGCTTGGAAGTTCGGACTAGTGGCAATGAGCAGTTCTTC.

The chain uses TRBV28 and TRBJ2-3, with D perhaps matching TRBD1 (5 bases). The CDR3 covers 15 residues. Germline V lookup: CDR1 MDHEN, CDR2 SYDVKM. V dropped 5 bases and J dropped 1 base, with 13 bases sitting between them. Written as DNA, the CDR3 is TGTGCCAGCAGTGCCCAGGGAAAGGGCACAGATACGCAGTATTTT. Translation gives CASSAQGKGTDTQYF.